A selection of T cell receptor beta chains follows, all from one sample in a study of Graves' ophthalmopathy and Graves' hyperthyroidism. TCRdb processed the multiplex PCR reads anew with MiXCR; each CDR3 protein has one entry. The top ten clones hold approximately 12% of a sample with about 1.1 million distinct CDR3 sequences, about 36% of them seen once. Sequenced: peripheral blood or thyroid tissue (not recorded which). Receptors originate from an adult man with Graves' hyperthyroidism. CDR3s include the opening cysteine and the closing phenylalanine or tryptophan. The order of the fields is D gene, clone size, J gene, V gene, CDR3 DNA, CDR3 protein. The D gene is left open where the match is weak. Clone size, where shown, is once, few, many, or a class for clones that have expanded.

>.|many|TRBJ1-2|TRBV6-1
TGTGCCAGCAGTGACACCGGGGGTTTAGGCTACACCTTC
CASSDTGGLGYTF
>.|.|TRBJ1-4|TRBV7-9
TGTGCCAGCAGCGGCGAGGGAGGCTCCAATGAAAAACTGTTTTTT
CASSGEGGSNEKLFF
>TRBD1|once|TRBJ2-7|TRBV10-3
TGTGCCAGCAGTTCGACAGGGGAGGCCTACGAGCAGTACTTC
CASSSTGEAYEQYF
>TRBD1|many|TRBJ2-5|TRBV7-9
TGTGCCAGCAGCCCCTCGACAGGGGTGGAGACCCAGTACTTC
CASSPSTGVETQYF
>.|.|TRBJ2-7|TRBV15
TGTGCCACCAGCTCCCGGGACGGTCCTTACGAGCAGTACTTC
CATSSRDGPYEQYF
>.|.|TRBJ1-1|TRBV25-1
TGTGCCAGCAGTCTAGGGCGGAACTGGGGACGGAACACTGAAGCTTTCTTT
CASSLGRNWGRNTEAFF
>.|.|TRBJ1-5|TRBV6-1
TGTGCCAGCAGTGATCAGGGTTTTAGCAATCAGCCCCAGCATTTT
CASSDQGFSNQPQHF
>.|.|TRBJ2-7|TRBV15
TGTGCCACCAGCAGAGATCCCTTACAGCCCTACGAGCAGTACTTC
CATSRDPLQPYEQYF
>.|.|TRBJ2-5|TRBV7-9
.
CASSFYICSASWETQYF
>.|many|TRBJ1-1|TRBV29-1
TGCAGCGTTGTAGGGGAGAACACTGAAGCTTTCTTT
CSVVGENTEAFF
>.|.|TRBJ1-2|TRBV4-1
TGCGCCAGCAGCCAAGATAGTCAGGGGTCTGGCTACACCTTC
CASSQDSQGSGYTF
>.|many|TRBJ2-7|TRBV20-1
TGCAGTGCTAGAAGGCAGACCTCCACCTACGAGCAGTACTTC
CSARRQTSTYEQYF
>.|many|TRBJ2-7|TRBV20-1
TGCAGTGCTAGAGATCGGTGGACAGTCCCGGACTACGAGCAGTACTTC
CSARDRWTVPDYEQYF
>.|many|TRBJ2-7|TRBV25-1
TGTGCCAGCAGTGCCACTGGGAGTTCGGGCGAGCAGTACTTC
CASSATGSSGEQYF
>TRBD2|once|TRBJ2-7|TRBV11-2
TGTGCCAGCAGCGTATGGACTAGCGGGGGGAAGGTTAAGCAGTACTTC
CASSVWTSGGKVKQYF
>.|few|TRBJ2-7|TRBV6-1
TGTGCCAGCAGTGAAGCGCTTCGGTACGAGCAGTACTTC
CASSEALRYEQYF
>.|.|TRBJ2-5|TRBV29-1
TGCAGCGTTGCCCGGGCGGGGTCAGGACAGCCCCAGTACTTC
CSVARAGSGQPQYF
>.|few|TRBJ2-7|TRBV4-3
TGCGCCAGCAGCCAAGAGGCTAGCAAGGGCGAGCAGTACTTC
CASSQEASKGEQYF
>TRBD2|many|TRBJ2-5|TRBV24-1
TGTGCCACCAGTGATTTTCGCGGGGGATCAGAGACCCAGTACTTC
CATSDFRGGSETQYF
>TRBD2|.|TRBJ2-7|TRBV20-1
TGCAGTACTTATGGCCAACTAGCGCTGTACGAGCAGTACTTC
CSTYGQLALYEQYF
>.|few|TRBJ1-2|TRBV12-3/TRBV12-4
TGTGCCAGCAGTTACCACAGAACTAACTATGGCTACACCTTC
CASSYHRTNYGYTF
>TRBD1|.|TRBJ2-7|TRBV11-2
TGTGCCAGCAGCTTGGGACAGACCGTTTGGAAACGCCCGGACGAGCAGTACTTC
CASSLGQTVWKRPDEQYF
>TRBD2|few|TRBJ2-3|TRBV25-1
TGTGCCAGCAGTGCGACTAGCGGGAGTGTGGCAGATACGCAGTATTTT
CASSATSGSVADTQYF
>.|.|TRBJ1-5|TRBV7-2
TGTGCCAGCAGTTTAGAGGGGGGCTTGGGTCAGCCCCAGCATTTT
CASSLEGGLGQPQHF
>TRBD2|.|TRBJ2-3|TRBV7-3
TGTGCCAGCAGCTTAACACCCCTACTAGCGGGAGGGACAGATACGCAGTATTTT
CASSLTPLLAGGTDTQYF
>TRBD1|many|TRBJ2-7|TRBV5-1
TGCGCCAGCAGCTACGGGACAGGGGGCGGGCGCGAGCAGTACTTC
CASSYGTGGGREQYF
>.|many|TRBJ1-2|TRBV10-3
TGTGCCAGCAGTTTAGGGGCCGGCGGCTACACCTTC
CASSLGAGGYTF
>TRBD1|.|TRBJ1-5|TRBV7-9
TGTGCCAGCAGCGGGACAGGGGGTTCTGATCAGCCCCAGCATTTT
CASSGTGGSDQPQHF
>.|.|TRBJ2-5|TRBV2
TGCGCCAGCAGTGACTCCGGTGGCAGAGGGACCCAGTACTTC
CASSDSGGRGTQYF
>.|.|TRBJ2-7|TRBV12-3/TRBV12-4
TGTGCCAGCAGTAAAAGATCTGAGCAGTACTTC
CASSKRSEQYF
>.|many|TRBJ2-2|TRBV5-1
TGCGCCAGCAGCGCCGTAGCCTCGGGGACCGGGGAGCTGTTTTTT
CASSAVASGTGELFF
>.|many|TRBJ1-2|TRBV10-3
TGTGCTACCCAGCAGTCCAGGGTCGGGGGCTACACCTTC
CATQQSRVGGYTF
>.|many|TRBJ2-7|TRBV7-9
TGTGCCAGCAGCCGACAGGCTAACTCCTACGAGCAGTACTTC
CASSRQANSYEQYF
>TRBD2|.|TRBJ2-7|TRBV7-8
TGTGCCAGCAGTATGGGACTAGCGGGACGCTACGAGCAGTACTTC
CASSMGLAGRYEQYF
>TRBD1|.|TRBJ1-5|TRBV29-1
TGCAGCCGAGGACAGGACCATCAGCCCCAGCATTTT
CSRGQDHQPQHF
>TRBD2|few|TRBJ2-7|TRBV9
TGTGCCAGCACCTCGCAGCGGGAGACGAGGGAGCAGTACTTC
CASTSQRETREQYF
>.|.|TRBJ2-5|TRBV28
TGTGCCAGCAGCCACCAACAGGGGACTCAAGAGACCCAGTACTTC
CASSHQQGTQETQYF
>.|.|TRBJ1-3|TRBV10-3
TGTGCCATCAGTGACTCGGGGGGGACTGGAAACACCATATATTTT
CAISDSGGTGNTIYF
>TRBD1|.|TRBJ1-2|TRBV10-3
TGTGCCAGCAGCGCCGGGACAGCTGGGGCTAACTATGGCTACACCTTC
CASSAGTAGANYGYTF
>TRBD1|few|TRBJ2-3|TRBV5-4
TGTGCCAGCAGCCTCGGACAGGTGGGGGATACGCAGTATTTT
CASSLGQVGDTQYF
>.|many|TRBJ1-5|TRBV25-1
TGTGCCAGCAGTGAGGTCTATAGCAATCAGCCCCAGCATTTT
CASSEVYSNQPQHF
>.|.|TRBJ2-7|TRBV6-6
TGTGCCAGCAGTTACCCAACATTGGGCGAGCAGTACTTC
CASSYPTLGEQYF
>TRBD2|.|TRBJ2-7|TRBV3-1
TGTGCCAGCAGCAACCCCACTAGCGGGAGAGGCTACGAGCAGTACTTC
CASSNPTSGRGYEQYF
>.|many|TRBJ1-1|TRBV10-3
TGTGCCATCAGTGAGAAGAGGGCGGCCACTGAAGCTTTCTTT
CAISEKRAATEAFF
>TRBD1|.|TRBJ2-5|TRBV6-4
TGTGCCAGCAGCGAAACAGGGGACGCGGCGACCCAGTACTTC
CASSETGDAATQYF
>.|many|TRBJ1-4|TRBV20-1
TGCAGTGCTAGTACCAGGATTAATGAAAAACTGTTTTTT
CSASTRINEKLFF
>.|.|TRBJ1-2|TRBV15
TGTGCCACCAGCAGAACACGGGACTATGGCTACACCTTC
CATSRTRDYGYTF
>TRBD1|many|TRBJ1-2|TRBV7-2
TGTGCCAGCAGCTTAGTTGCCGTTCGGACAGGGCCCTATGGCTACACCTTC
CASSLVAVRTGPYGYTF
>TRBD2|once|TRBJ2-7|TRBV5-1
TGCGCCAGCAGCACGGTAGCGGGGGCAGACTTAACCTACGAGCAGTACTTC
CASSTVAGADLTYEQYF
>TRBD1|many|TRBJ1-4|TRBV7-2
TGTGCCAGCAGCTTGGACAGGGCCGAAAAACTGTTTTTT
CASSLDRAEKLFF
>TRBD2|many|TRBJ2-7|TRBV11-2
TGTGCCAGCAGCTTTACCGGGACTAGCTCCTACGAGCAGTACTTC
CASSFTGTSSYEQYF
>TRBD1|.|TRBJ2-7|TRBV5-1
TGCGCCAGCAACCGAGATGGACAGGCTCGTCGCGAGCAGTACTTC
CASNRDGQARREQYF
>.|.|TRBJ1-1|TRBV6-5
TGTGCCAGCAGTTTCACAGGATTAATGAACACTGAAGCTTTCTTT
CASSFTGLMNTEAFF
>TRBD1|.|TRBJ1-2|TRBV29-1
TGCAGCGTTGCAAGGGGGCGCGATGGCTACACCTTC
CSVARGRDGYTF
>.|few|TRBJ1-1|TRBV7-6
TGTGCCAGCAGCCCCGGATGGGAAAACACTGAAGCTTTCTTT
CASSPGWENTEAFF